This record concerns one T cell receptor beta chain sequence. No antigen is known for it. V shed 5 bases and J 10 bases; nucleotides not matched to a gene: 5. Germline V lookup: CDR1 SGHRS, CDR2 YFSETQ. The CDR3 totals 12 residues. The entry originates in a study of T cell responses to AZD1222 COVID-19 vaccine. Sequencing was performed with immunoSEQ multiplex PCR; in TCRdb, only in-frame clones are kept and a portion is missing. This table has 100,000 to 150,000 clones, 85% to 95% appearing once. Study-level points and caveats: Seropositive at baseline were only a handful of AZD1222 recipients. Repertoire sampling was restricted to post-peak T cell response timepoints. Donors were mostly white British, more females; clonal diversity possibly underestimated.

The TCR sequence derives from an adult in good health. The chain combines TRBV5-1 with TRBJ2-1; TRBD2 matches at 8 bases. Here the sequenced sample was peripheral blood, taken on day 0 of AZD1222 vaccination. In DNA, the CDR3 is TGCGCCAGCAGGCCCGGGAGGGGCGAGCAGTTCTTC. Protein: CASRPGRGEQFF.